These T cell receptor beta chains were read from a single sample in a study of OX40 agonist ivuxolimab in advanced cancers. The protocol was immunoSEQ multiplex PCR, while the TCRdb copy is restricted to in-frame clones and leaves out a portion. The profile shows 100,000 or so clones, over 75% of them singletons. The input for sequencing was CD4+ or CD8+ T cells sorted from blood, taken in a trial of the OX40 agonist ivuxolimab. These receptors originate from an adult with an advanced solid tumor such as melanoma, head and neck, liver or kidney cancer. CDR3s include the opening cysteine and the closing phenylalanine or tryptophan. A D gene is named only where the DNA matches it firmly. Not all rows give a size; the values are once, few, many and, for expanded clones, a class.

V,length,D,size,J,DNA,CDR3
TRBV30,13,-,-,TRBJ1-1,TGTGCCTGGACTACGACAGGGAACACTGAAGCTTTCTTT,CAWTTTGNTEAFF
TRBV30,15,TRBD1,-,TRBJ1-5,TGTGCCTGGAGTGTTGGCACAGGGGGCAATCAGCCCCAGCATTTT,CAWSVGTGGNQPQHF
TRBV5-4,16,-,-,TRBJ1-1,TGTGCCAGCAGCAGCTTATGGGCCCGATCGAACACTGAAGCTTTCTTT,CASSSLWARSNTEAFF
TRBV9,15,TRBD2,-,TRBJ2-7,TGTGCCAGCAGCGTAGATCCCGAGACTAGCGGCGAGCAGTACTTC,CASSVDPETSGEQYF
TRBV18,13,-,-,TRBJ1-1,TGTGCCAGCTCACGTTTGGGGGGCACTGAAGCTTTCTTT,CASSRLGGTEAFF
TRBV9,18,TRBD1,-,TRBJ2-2,TGTGCCAGCAGCGTCTTCAGAGGTGGGAATCGACAGGGTGCGGAGCTGTTTTTT,CASSVFRGGNRQGAELFF
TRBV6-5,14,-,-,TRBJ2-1,TGTGCCAGCAGCCCCAGAGTACCCTACAATGAGCAGTTCTTC,CASSPRVPYNEQFF
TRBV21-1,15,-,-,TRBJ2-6,TGTGCCAGCAGCCTGGGGCTGTCTGGGGCCAACGTCCTGACTTTC,CASSLGLSGANVLTF
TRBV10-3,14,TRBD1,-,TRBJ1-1,TGTGCCATCGGAAACACAGGGGGGAGGGTTGAAGCTTTCTTT,CAIGNTGGRVEAFF
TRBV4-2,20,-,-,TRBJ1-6,TGTGCCAGCAGCCAAGAATCCCATCTCCGTGGGGGGATCCATAATTCACCCCTCCACTTT,CASSQESHLRGGIHNSPLHF
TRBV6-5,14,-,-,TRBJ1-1,TGTGCCAGCAGTTACCGGCAGGGGAACACTGAAGCTTTCTTT,CASSYRQGNTEAFF
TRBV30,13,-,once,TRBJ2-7,TGTGCCTGGAGTTCCACCGGGACATCCCTACAGTACTTC,CAWSSTGTSLQYF